The rows below give T cell receptor beta chains drawn from one sample of a study of T cells in Graves' hyperthyroidism and ophthalmopathy. TCRdb reanalysed the multiplex PCR reads using MiXCR and keeps one entry per CDR3 protein. The sample shows approximately 330,000 distinct CDR3 sequences, roughly 15% of them seen only once. Sample: blood. The receptors originated from a middle-aged woman with Graves' ophthalmopathy. Both conserved end residues are part of each CDR3. A D gene is named only where the DNA matches it firmly. Expanded clones get a size class; other rows say once, few or many, or leave the size out.

V: TRBV12-3/TRBV12-4
J: TRBJ2-7
D: TRBD1
size: few
CDR3: CASNRQGTGNEQYF
DNA: TGTGCCAGCAACAGACAGGGAACTGGTAACGAGCAGTACTTC

V: TRBV9
J: TRBJ2-1
D: -
size: few
CDR3: CASSAEGRLDNEQFF
DNA: TGTGCCAGCAGCGCGGAGGGCCGGTTGGACAATGAGCAGTTCTTC

V: TRBV29-1
J: TRBJ1-2
D: -
size: many
CDR3: CSVGDLGGSEGYTF
DNA: TGCAGCGTAGGGGATCTGGGGGGCTCGGAAGGCTACACCTTC

V: TRBV11-3
J: TRBJ2-1
D: TRBD2
size: few
CDR3: CASSSGGGGVDNEQFF
DNA: TGTGCCAGCAGTTCTGGAGGCGGGGGAGTAGACAATGAGCAGTTCTTC

V: TRBV19
J: TRBJ2-1
D: -
size: -
CDR3: CASSIGQSSYNEQLF
DNA: TGTGCCAGTAGTATCGGACAGTCCTCCTACAATGAGCAGCTCTTC

V: TRBV6-1
J: TRBJ2-1
D: -
size: many
CDR3: CASRLSTSSYNEQFF
DNA: TGTGCCAGCAGATTATCGACAAGCTCCTACAATGAGCAGTTCTTC

V: TRBV5-1
J: TRBJ2-2
D: -
size: -
CDR3: CASSLVQDNTGEPFF
DNA: TGCGCCAGCAGCTTGGTACAGGACAACACCGGGGAGCCGTTTTTT

V: TRBV30
J: TRBJ2-7
D: -
size: many
CDR3: CAWSVGPRYEQYF
DNA: TGTGCCTGGAGTGTAGGACCGCGCTACGAGCAGTACTTC

V: TRBV11-2
J: TRBJ2-7
D: -
size: many
CDR3: CASSLDLDRIYEQYF
DNA: TGTGCCAGCAGCTTAGACTTGGACAGAATCTACGAGCAGTACTTC

V: TRBV20-1
J: TRBJ2-5
D: TRBD2
size: many
CDR3: CSADGTSGVGETQYF
DNA: TGCAGTGCTGACGGGACTAGCGGGGTAGGGGAGACCCAGTACTTC

V: TRBV20-1
J: TRBJ2-5
D: TRBD2
size: -
CDR3: CSANPSGRSQETQYF
DNA: TGCAGTGCCAACCCTAGCGGGAGGTCCCAAGAGACCCAGTACTTC

V: TRBV5-1
J: TRBJ2-4
D: TRBD1
size: -
CDR3: CASSLEGAISIQYF
DNA: TGCGCCAGCAGCTTGGAGGGGGCGATTAGCATTCAGTACTTC

V: TRBV27
J: TRBJ2-7
D: TRBD1
size: -
CDR3: CASSLLGQAKTYEQYF
DNA: TGTGCCAGCAGTTTATTGGGACAGGCGAAAACCTACGAGCAGTACTTC

V: TRBV20-1
J: TRBJ2-3
D: -
size: many
CDR3: CSARGGAGRSTDTQYF
DNA: TGCAGTGCTAGAGGGGGGGCAGGGAGGAGCACAGATACGCAGTATTTT

V: TRBV20-1
J: TRBJ1-5
D: -
size: few
CDR3: CSARGGVWRDQPQHF
DNA: TGCAGTGCTAGAGGGGGTGTTTGGAGGGATCAGCCCCAGCATTTT

V: TRBV19
J: TRBJ2-6
D: -
size: -
CDR3: CASSIDQGSGANVLTF
DNA: TGTGCCAGTAGTATAGATCAGGGCTCTGGGGCCAACGTCCTGACTTTC

V: TRBV11-3
J: TRBJ2-1
D: TRBD2
size: many
CDR3: CASSLTSGRDNEQFF
DNA: TGTGCCAGCAGCCTCACTAGCGGACGTGACAATGAGCAGTTCTTC

V: TRBV14
J: TRBJ1-2
D: -
size: few
CDR3: CASSPHGGVWFPSGYTF
DNA: TGTGCCAGCAGCCCCCATGGGGGAGTTTGGTTTCCGTCCGGCTACACCTTC

V: TRBV2
J: TRBJ2-6
D: -
size: -
CDR3: CASDNTGPFSGANVLTF
DNA: TGTGCCAGCGATAACACAGGGCCTTTCTCTGGGGCCAACGTCCTGACTTTC

V: TRBV6-5
J: TRBJ2-5
D: TRBD2
size: many
CDR3: CASSYRREGATQYF
DNA: TGTGCCAGCAGTTACCGGCGGGAGGGGGCGACCCAGTACTTC

V: TRBV28
J: TRBJ2-1
D: -
size: many
CDR3: CASSSSGPLGEQFF
DNA: TGTGCCAGCAGTTCCAGCGGGCCCTTGGGGGAGCAGTTCTTC

V: TRBV7-9
J: TRBJ2-7
D: -
size: many
CDR3: CASSSASGGGDYEQYF
DNA: TGTGCCAGCAGCTCCGCCTCGGGCGGGGGCGACTACGAGCAGTACTTC

V: TRBV11-2
J: TRBJ1-2
D: -
size: many
CDR3: CASSGREWLYGYTF
DNA: TGTGCCAGCAGCGGCAGGGAGTGGTTATATGGCTACACCTTC

V: TRBV27
J: TRBJ1-2
D: TRBD1
size: -
CDR3: CASCGQGMGTNYGYTF
DNA: TGTGCCAGCTGTGGACAGGGAATGGGCACTAACTATGGCTACACCTTC

V: TRBV19
J: TRBJ2-3
D: TRBD1
size: -
CDR3: CASSPGRTGFGTDTQYF
DNA: TGTGCCAGTAGTCCGGGTAGGACAGGGTTTGGAACAGATACGCAGTATTTT

V: TRBV25-1
J: TRBJ2-3
D: -
size: -
CDR3: CASSESSSQESGTDTQYF
DNA: TGTGCCAGCAGTGAATCATCCTCACAGGAGTCTGGCACAGATACGCAGTATTTT

V: TRBV9
J: TRBJ1-4
D: -
size: few
CDR3: CASSVRDNKEKLFF
DNA: TGTGCCAGCAGCGTGAGGGACAACAAAGAAAAACTGTTTTTT

V: TRBV27
J: TRBJ2-1
D: TRBD1
size: many
CDR3: CATRAGGWEYNEQFF
DNA: TGTGCCACTCGAGCAGGGGGATGGGAGTACAATGAGCAGTTCTTC

V: TRBV10-3
J: TRBJ2-2
D: TRBD1
size: -
CDR3: CAIRTGLSAELFF
DNA: TGTGCCATCAGGACAGGGTTGAGCGCGGAGCTGTTTTTT

V: TRBV6-1
J: TRBJ2-3
D: -
size: few
CDR3: CASSVTTSTDTQYF
DNA: TGTGCCAGCAGTGTCACAACTAGCACAGATACGCAGTATTTT

V: TRBV7-9
J: TRBJ1-2
D: TRBD1
size: few
CDR3: CASRSRGDSPTWDYGYTF
DNA: TGTGCCAGCAGGTCCCGCGGGGACAGCCCCACCTGGGACTATGGCTACACCTTC

V: TRBV28
J: TRBJ2-3
D: -
size: -
CDR3: CASSWRSTDTQYF
DNA: TGTGCCAGCAGTTGGAGGTCTACAGATACGCAGTATTTT

V: TRBV3-1
J: TRBJ2-5
D: -
size: many
CDR3: CASSPTMEETQYF
DNA: TGTGCCAGCAGCCCCACCATGGAGGAGACCCAGTACTTC

V: TRBV2
J: TRBJ2-5
D: -
size: many
CDR3: CASRSRKETRQETQYF
DNA: TGTGCCAGCAGATCTAGAAAGGAGACCAGACAAGAGACCCAGTACTTC

V: TRBV5-1
J: TRBJ1-2
D: TRBD1
size: -
CDR3: CASTSRGRTTYPFDDGYTF
DNA: TGCGCCAGCACCTCCAGGGGGCGGACAACGTATCCCTTCGATGATGGCTACACCTTC

V: TRBV19
J: TRBJ2-3
D: -
size: many
CDR3: CASSMNGRGADTQYF
DNA: TGTGCCAGTAGTATGAATGGCAGGGGAGCGGATACGCAGTATTTT

V: TRBV9
J: TRBJ1-2
D: TRBD1
size: -
CDR3: CASSVQGARRDGYTF
DNA: TGTGCCAGCAGCGTCCAGGGGGCGCGGAGGGATGGCTACACCTTC

V: TRBV24-1
J: TRBJ2-5
D: TRBD1
size: few
CDR3: CATSDFGTGVGETQYF
DNA: TGTGCCACCAGTGATTTTGGGACAGGGGTAGGGGAGACCCAGTACTTC